Listed here are 27 T cell receptor beta chains from one sample, sequenced in a study of blood T cell repertoires in COVID-19. TCRdb keeps only in-frame clones here, not all; method: immunoSEQ multiplex PCR. The sample has 300,000 to 350,000 clones; roughly 89% are singletons. Source material: PBMCs or T cells enriched from blood (not recorded which). These receptors all come from a woman in her 30s who had recovered from COVID-19.

The genes are TRBV5-1 and TRBJ1-1; D is ambiguous. V was shortened by 1 base and J by 3 bases, with 4 bases between the two germline ends. Germline V CDR1 and CDR2: SGHRS, YFSETQ. The CDR3 extends over 12 amino acids. The CDR3 here is CASSLSDTEAFF. The CDR3 DNA sequence: TGCGCCAGCAGCTTGTCAGACACTGAAGCTTTCTTT.

The chain combines TRBV24-1 with TRBJ2-1, with TRBD1 identical over 8 bases. V dropped 3 bases and J dropped 7; count of bases not matched to a gene: 1. CDR3 length: 13 amino acids. CDR1 and CDR2 (germline): KGHDR, SFDVKD. CDR3 region: CATSDGQGNEQFF. CDR3 in DNA: TGTGCCACCAGTGATGGACAGGGAAATGAGCAGTTCTTC.

The CDR3: CASSNPRGQGRNSPLHF. CDR3 bases: TGTGCCAGCAGCAATCCACGAGGACAGGGTAGGAATTCACCCCTCCACTTT. The genes are TRBV21-1 and TRBJ1-6; TRBD1, as called in the table, went unchecked against the DNA. TRBV21-1 is a pseudogene. The CDR3 length is 17 residues.

The chain links TRBV29-1 to TRBJ2-2; possible D gene TRBD2, 7 bases. The germline V gene has CDR1 SQVTM and CDR2 ANQGSEA. CDR3 size: 14 residues. The ends were cut back, 6 bases at V and 4 bases at J, with 15 bases in the middle. CDR3 in amino acids: CSVLGGRGTGELFF. Written as DNA, the CDR3 is TGCAGCGTCCTGGGGGGGCGAGGCACCGGGGAGCTGTTTTTT.

The rearrangement uses TRBV7-9 and TRBJ1-4; the D is unclear. V gave up 5 bases and J gave up 0 bases, with 7 bases separating them. The CDR3 contains 14 residues. The germline V gene has CDR1 SEHNR and CDR2 FQNEAQ (reference sequence). The chain's CDR3 is CASSPLATNEKLFF. Here the CDR3 DNA reads TGTGCCAGCAGCCCATTAGCAACTAATGAAAAACTGTTTTTT.

The rearrangement links TRBV18 to TRBJ1-1, with 8 bases aligning to TRBD1. The CDR3 totals 16 residues. Trimming at V came to 2 bases and at J to 4 bases, leaving 9 bases not matched to a gene. Germline V gene sequence: CDR1 KGHSH, CDR2 LQKENI. The CDR3 reads CASSPGFGQGGTEAFF. The CDR3 DNA follows: TGTGCCAGCTCACCAGGATTTGGACAGGGTGGCACTGAAGCTTTCTTT.

This chain joins TRBV5-4 and TRBJ2-7, with 7 nucleotides matching TRBD1. CDR3 length: 13 residues. Germline lookup yields CDR1 SGHNT and CDR2 YYREEE (reference sequence). The J segment lost 4 bases and the V segment lost 2 bases, leaving 3 bases of the junction unmatched. The CDR3 DNA sequence: TGTGCCAGCAGCTTCGAGGGGGCATACGAGCAGTACTTC. As protein: CASSFEGAYEQYF.

The CDR3 DNA is TGTGCCAGCAGCTCTCCATTGACAGGGGGCGATGAAAAACTGTTTTTT. It specifies CASSSPLTGGDEKLFF. The chain carries TRBV7-9 and TRBJ1-4; the match to TRBD1 covers 10 bases. After removal of 4 bases from V and 6 bases from J, the junction contained 8 bases not matched to a gene. Germline V gene data show CDR1 as SEHNR and CDR2 as FQNEAQ (reference sequence). This CDR3 has 16 amino acids.

The rearrangement links TRBV4-1 to TRBJ1-6; D perhaps matches TRBD1 (6 bases). V lost 1 base and J lost 17, with 27 bases in between. CDR3 length equals 17 residues. Looked up from germline, CDR1 is MGHRA and CDR2 is YSYEKL. CDR3 bases: TGCGCCAGCAGCCAAGTTTCGTCAATAGGGGGGGAAGGACGGGTCCACTTT. This gives the protein CASSQVSSIGGEGRVHF.

The J gene is TRBJ1-6, the V gene TRBV9; the D is unclear. The CDR3 runs 14 residues. V was shortened by 3 bases and J by 5 bases, with 9 bases between the two germline ends. Germline CDR1 reads SGDLS; CDR2 reads YYNGEE. The CDR3 DNA sequence: TGTGCCAGCAGCGCGAACATGCATAATTCACCCCTCCACTTT. Amino acids: CASSANMHNSPLHF.

This clone was seen only a few times. The chain recombines TRBV12-3 or TRBV12-4 with TRBJ2-7; a possible D gene is TRBD2 (5 bases). The CDR3 runs to 11 residues. Trimming took 3 bases from V and 7 from J, leaving 7 bases between them. The chain's CDR3 is CASSLGGEQYF. DNA for the CDR3: TGTGCCAGCAGTTTGGGCGGGGAGCAGTACTTC.

The rearrangement links TRBV5-6 to TRBJ2-3, with a weak D call TRBD2 (6 bases). Germline assignment: CDR1 SGHDT and CDR2 YYEEEE. The CDR3 is 13 residues long. The V and J ends lost 1 base and 6 bases respectively, with 9 bases between them. In nucleotides, the CDR3 is TGTGCCAGCAGCTTGCCCAGCGGGGATACGCAGTATTTT. As protein: CASSLPSGDTQYF.

This sequence joins TRBV7-9 and TRBJ2-7; 10 positions agree with TRBD1. This CDR3 contains 17 residues. Germline V gene sequence: CDR1 SEHNR, CDR2 FQNEAQ (reference sequence). Losses at the gene ends were 5 bases for V and 5 bases for J; bases not matched to a gene: 15. DNA of the CDR3: TGTGCCAGCAGCCCCGTTGCCGGGACAGGGGAATTGAACGAGCAGTACTTC. Its protein is CASSPVAGTGELNEQYF.

This clone was observed a handful of times. This rearrangement joins TRBV6-5 to TRBJ1-5; D gene unclear. V dropped 2 bases and J dropped 6 bases, with 11 bases sitting between them. The CDR3 is 14 amino acids. In germline, CDR1 is MNHEY, CDR2 SVGAGI. DNA of the CDR3: TGTGCCAGCAGTTACGTCCATAACGGTCAGCCCCAGCATTTT. Protein: CASSYVHNGQPQHF.

This chain links TRBV7-9 with TRBJ1-2, with a possible D match to TRBD1 (6 bases). Trimming cost V 0 bases and J 6 bases, with 14 bases left between them. Germline-derived CDR1 and CDR2 are SEHNR and FQNEAQ (reference sequence). The CDR3 is 15 residues long. The CDR3 sequence is CASSLAPGHWNGYTF. CDR3 nucleotide sequence: TGTGCCAGCAGCTTAGCGCCGGGACACTGGAATGGCTACACCTTC.

The genes are TRBV5-1 and TRBJ1-1; the D gene is possibly TRBD1 (5 bases). The CDR3 has 14 amino acids. The V and J ends lost 4 bases and 10 bases respectively, with 20 bases between them. CDR1 SGHRS and CDR2 YFSETQ come from the germline V gene. CDR3 nucleotides: TGCGCCAGCAGCCCGGGAGCAGGGCTGGGGGGAGCTTTCTTT. Translating it yields CASSPGAGLGGAFF.

V gene TRBV5-6 combines with J gene TRBJ2-5; D possibly corresponds to TRBD2 (6 bases). The CDR3 is made up of 13 amino acids. Trimming took off 4 bases at V and 1 base at J, with 8 bases between the two ends. Germline V gene data show CDR1 as SGHDT and CDR2 as YYEEEE. Here the CDR3 reads CASSPGVQETQYF. DNA for the CDR3: TGTGCCAGCAGCCCGGGGGTCCAAGAGACCCAGTACTTC.

This chain links TRBV5-6 with TRBJ2-1, with 9 bases identical to TRBD2. The CDR3 consists of 17 residues. V was pared by 3 bases and J by 0 bases, with 7 bases of the junction left unmatched. Germline V CDR1 and CDR2: SGHDT, YYEEEE. CDR3 in DNA: TGTGCCAGCAGCTCGAGCGGGAGGACTCCCTCCTACAATGAGCAGTTCTTC. Its protein product is CASSSSGRTPSYNEQFF.

The chain joins TRBV28 to TRBJ2-6; D gene uncertain. CDR1 and CDR2 (germline): MDHEN, SYDVKM. The length of the CDR3 is 18 residues. The V gene lost 5 bases and the J gene lost 2 bases, with 19 bases spanning the gap. The CDR3, as DNA: TGTGCCAGCAGTCCACCCCCCCTGATGGGCGCTGGGGCCAACGTCCTGACTTTC. It translates to CASSPPPLMGAGANVLTF.

There are a few counts of this clone. The V call is TRBV6-5, the J call TRBJ2-7; no definite D call. CDR1 and CDR2 (germline): MNHEY, SVGAGI. The CDR3 loop spans 11 amino acids. The germline V and J ends were trimmed by 7 bases and 4 bases, with 8 bases remaining between them. The CDR3 region is CASKERYEQYF. CDR3 nucleotide sequence: TGTGCCAGCAAGGAGAGATACGAGCAGTACTTC.

The rearrangement joins TRBV15 to TRBJ2-4; 10 bases align to TRBD2. V lost 1 base, J lost 0 bases, and 6 bases stayed unmatched. This CDR3 comprises 18 residues. CDR1 is LNHNV and CDR2 is YYDKDF in the germline V gene (reference sequence). The DNA for the CDR3 is TGTGCCACCAGCAGAGCCTCAGCGGGAGGGCTAGCCAAAAACATTCAGTACTTC. Its translation: CATSRASAGGLAKNIQYF.

The rearrangement uses TRBV2 and TRBJ2-4; TRBD1 is a possible D gene (5 bases). CDR1 is SNHLY, CDR2 FYNNEI, per germline. CDR3 length equals 15 residues. The ends were cut back, 6 bases at V and 0 bases at J, with 12 bases in the middle. CDR3 loop: CASRGLTVAKNIQYF. The CDR3 DNA reads TGTGCCAGCAGGGGCCTGACAGTAGCCAAAAACATTCAGTACTTC.

The V gene is TRBV5-1, the J gene TRBJ1-1; TRBD1 matches at 8 bases. After removal of 4 bases from V and 3 bases from J, the junction contained 5 bases not matched to a gene. The CDR3 spans 14 residues. Germline values: CDR1 SGHRS, CDR2 YFSETQ. CDR3 protein: CASSDGQGDTEAFF. The DNA for the CDR3 is TGCGCCAGCAGCGATGGACAGGGTGACACTGAAGCTTTCTTT.

The V call is TRBV6-2 or TRBV6-3, the J call TRBJ1-1; no clear D. Germline CDR1 reads MNHEY; CDR2 reads SVGEGT. Trimming removed 0 bases at V and 0 bases at J, with 8 bases between. This CDR3 region has 15 residues. For the CDR3, the DNA is TGTGCCAGCAGTTACTCGCGGGTAATGAACACTGAAGCTTTCTTT. Its translation: CASSYSRVMNTEAFF.

Here the CDR3 reads CASSNRGPVDTQYF. The CDR3 nucleotides read TGTGCCAGCAGTAACCGAGGGCCAGTGGATACGCAGTATTTT. The rearrangement links TRBV27 to TRBJ2-3; TRBD2 might be the D (5 bases). Germline CDR1 MNHEY, CDR2 SMNVEV (reference sequence). This CDR3 has 14 residues. The V and J ends lost 5 bases and 6 bases respectively, with 15 bases between them.

The chain uses TRBV19 and TRBJ1-1, with 9 bases matching TRBD1. Losses at the gene ends were 5 bases for V and 0 bases for J; bases not matched to a gene: 4. Germline V CDR1 and CDR2: LNHDA, SQIVND (reference sequence). There are 15 residues in the CDR3. CDR3 in DNA: TGTGCCAGTAGTTCTGGGACAGGGCTGAACACTGAAGCTTTCTTT. Protein product: CASSSGTGLNTEAFF.

The chain is built from TRBV25-1 and TRBJ2-1, with a weak D call TRBD2 (6 bases). The CDR3 sequence is 11 residues long. Between the trimmed V and J ends, which lost 5 bases and 13 bases, there was a span of 12 bases. Per the germline V gene, CDR1 is MGHDK and CDR2 is SYGVNS. CDR3 residues: CASSLGGNQFF. DNA for the CDR3: TGTGCCAGCAGTCTTGGGGGGAATCAGTTCTTC.